A single sample gave rise to the 13 T cell receptor beta chains below, sequenced in a study of blood T cell repertoires in COVID-19. Assay used: immunoSEQ multiplex PCR; TCRdb lists only in-frame clones, some missing. Of around 220,000 clones in the sample, 82% were seen once. The sample consisted of peripheral blood. The receptors stem from a woman aged 80 or over with COVID-19, enrolled during active disease.

V is TRBV6-5 and J is TRBJ1-6, with 8 nucleotides matching TRBD1. V was clipped by 4 bases and J by 9 bases; unmatched bases: 5. CDR3 size: 14 residues. The germline gives CDR1 MNHEY, CDR2 SVGAGI. The CDR3 spells CASSWGQEGSPLHF. The DNA of the CDR3 is TGTGCCAGCAGTTGGGGACAGGAGGGTTCACCCCTCCACTTT.

This clone was observed a single time. The chain has TRBV15 and TRBJ2-1, with 10 bases that match TRBD2. This CDR3 has 16 residues. With 3 bases clipped from V and 3 bases from J, the junction kept 5 bases outside the gene matches. The V gene's germline CDR1 is LNHNV and CDR2 YYDKDF (reference sequence). In DNA form, the CDR3 reads TGTGCCACCAGCAGGCTAGCGGGGGAGTTCTACAATGAGCAGTTCTTC. Its translation: CATSRLAGEFYNEQFF.

The chain joins TRBV9 to TRBJ2-2, with 8 bases lining up with TRBD1. Germline CDR1 reads SGDLS; CDR2 reads YYNGEE. This CDR3 has 18 residues. After removal of 1 base from V and 2 bases from J, the junction contained 10 bases not matched to a gene. The CDR3 region is CASSVTPGGAKNTGELFF. DNA of the CDR3: TGTGCCAGCAGCGTAACCCCAGGGGGCGCGAAAAACACCGGGGAGCTGTTTTTT.

The J gene is TRBJ1-6, the V gene TRBV11-3; tentatively, D is TRBD1 (5 bases). CDR1 and CDR2 (germline): SGHNT, YENEEA. Deletions cut 0 bases from V and 10 bases from J, with 19 bases between. The CDR3 extends over 17 amino acids. CDR3 DNA sequence: TGTGCCAGCAGCTTAGATGACAGAAAAAAAGGTACGTCACCCCTCCACTTT. The encoded protein is CASSLDDRKKGTSPLHF.

The V call is TRBV2, the J call TRBJ2-3; D is undetermined. The V end was cut by 0 bases, the J end by 7 bases, with 8 bases between. Looked up from germline, CDR1 is SNHLY and CDR2 is FYNNEI. This CDR3 is built from 13 residues. The CDR3 loop reads CASSEAVLNTQYF. The CDR3 DNA follows: TGTGCCAGCAGTGAAGCCGTCCTAAATACGCAGTATTTT.

This clone was seen a few times. This chain joins TRBV24-1 and TRBJ1-3; 9 nucleotides agree with TRBD1. Trimming at V came to 0 bases and at J to 2 bases, leaving 4 bases not matched to a gene. The CDR3 is made up of 17 amino acids. Germline loops: CDR1 KGHDR, CDR2 SFDVKD. CDR3 residues: CATSDLGGQGPGNTIYF. CDR3 sequence (DNA): TGTGCCACCAGTGATTTGGGGGGACAGGGACCTGGAAACACCATATATTTT.

The gene calls are TRBV11-2 and TRBJ2-5; D is ambiguous. This CDR3 comprises 18 residues. Trimming removed 5 bases from V and 7 bases from J, with 29 bases in between. Germline values: CDR1 SGHAT, CDR2 FQNNGV. This CDR3 is CASSPRNPRKAIGATQYF. CDR3 sequence (DNA): TGTGCCAGCAGCCCTCGGAACCCCCGAAAGGCTATCGGAGCGACCCAGTACTTC. Variable domain in full (rest from reference TRBV11-2 and TRBJ2-5): EAGVAQSPRYKIIEKRQSVAFWCNPISGHATLYWYQQILGQGPKLLIQFQNNGVVDDSQLPKDRFSAERLKGVDSTLKIQPAKLEDSAVYLCASSPRNPRKAIGATQYFGPGTRLLVL.

The rearrangement uses TRBV19 and TRBJ1-2, with a tentative D call TRBD1 (6 bases). CDR1 and CDR2 from the germline V gene are LNHDA and SQIVND (reference sequence). V gave up 3 bases and J gave up 5 bases, with 13 bases separating them. The CDR3 contains 14 residues. The CDR3 sequence: CASSIGRGVYGYTF. CDR3 nucleotides: TGTGCCAGTAGTATCGGCAGGGGCGTGTATGGCTACACCTTC.

The CDR3 spells CAISDRTRSYGYTF. For the CDR3, the DNA is TGTGCCATCAGTGACCGAACTCGCTCCTATGGCTACACCTTC. This chain connects TRBV10-3 to TRBJ1-2; D is uncertain. CDR3 length: 14 amino acids. The V end was cut by 3 bases, the J end by 4 bases, with 12 bases between. The germline V gene has CDR1 ENHRY and CDR2 SYGVKD.

This clone was picked up many times. The chain combines TRBV5-5 with TRBJ1-2; D is perhaps TRBD1 (5 bases). The CDR3 is 15 amino acids. Germline V gene sequence: CDR1 SGHKS, CDR2 YYEKEE (reference sequence). Trimming stripped 1 base from V and 1 base from J, with 11 bases between. The CDR3 DNA follows: TGTGCCAGCAGCTTGTCCCCAGGGAATAACTATGGCTACACCTTC. It encodes CASSLSPGNNYGYTF.

The chain has TRBV23-1 and TRBJ2-7; 7 nucleotides line up with TRBD1. TRBV23-1 counts as an open reading frame of uncertain function. V gave up 6 bases and J gave up 0 bases; unmatched junction bases: 2. The length of the CDR3 is 13 residues. The CDR3 DNA follows: TGCGCCAGCAGCCGGGACAGCTCCTACGAGCAGTACTTC. This translates into CASSRDSSYEQYF.

The chain couples TRBV10-3 to TRBJ1-3, with TRBD1 matching 8 bases. This CDR3 has 16 residues. CDR1 and CDR2 from the germline V gene are ENHRY and SYGVKD. Germline trimming cut 3 bases from V and 3 bases from J; bases unmatched to any gene: 7. The CDR3 region is CAISDKGQDLGNTIYF. Written as DNA, the CDR3 is TGTGCCATCAGTGATAAGGGACAGGACCTTGGAAACACCATATATTTT.

The chain couples TRBV5-5 to TRBJ2-2; 7 nucleotides align to TRBD1. V trimming: 4 bases; J trimming: 2 bases; junction bases outside the gene matches: 11. The CDR3 runs to 17 residues. CDR1 is SGHKS, CDR2 YYEKEE, per germline (reference sequence). This CDR3 reads CASSPHPGQVNTGELFF. CDR3 DNA sequence: TGTGCCAGCAGCCCCCACCCAGGACAGGTTAACACCGGGGAGCTGTTTTTT.